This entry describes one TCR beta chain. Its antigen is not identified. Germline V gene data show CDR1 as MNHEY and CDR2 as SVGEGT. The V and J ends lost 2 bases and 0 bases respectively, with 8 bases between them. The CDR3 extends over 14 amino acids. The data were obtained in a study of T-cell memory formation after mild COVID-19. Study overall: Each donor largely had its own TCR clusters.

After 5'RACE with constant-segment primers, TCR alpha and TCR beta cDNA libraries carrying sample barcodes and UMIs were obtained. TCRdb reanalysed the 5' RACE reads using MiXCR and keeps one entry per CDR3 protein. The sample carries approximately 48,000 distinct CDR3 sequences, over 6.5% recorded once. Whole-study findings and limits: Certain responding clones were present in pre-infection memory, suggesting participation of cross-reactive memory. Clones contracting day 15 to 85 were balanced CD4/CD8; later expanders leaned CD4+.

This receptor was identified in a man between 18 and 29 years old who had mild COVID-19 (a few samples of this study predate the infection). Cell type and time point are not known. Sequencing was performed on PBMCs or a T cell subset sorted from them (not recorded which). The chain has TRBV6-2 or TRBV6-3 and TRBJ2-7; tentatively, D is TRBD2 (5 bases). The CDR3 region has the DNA TGTGCCAGCAGTTACGAGGGCAGCTCCTACGAGCAGTACTTC. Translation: CASSYEGSSYEQYF.